The 24 T cell receptor beta chains below were found in one sample sequenced in a study of blood T cell repertoires in COVID-19. Repertoires were generated with immunoSEQ multiplex PCR, while TCRdb's copy carries only in-frame clones and drops some. The data contain 150,000 or so clones, about 80% of them singletons. The sequenced material came from peripheral blood. The source of these receptors is a woman in her sixties or seventies with acute or convalescent COVID-19.

The rearrangement links TRBV19 to TRBJ2-3; 7 positions agree with TRBD2. Germline CDR1 reads LNHDA; CDR2 reads SQIVND (reference sequence). This CDR3 contains 13 residues. Unmatched junction bases numbered 5, after V lost 7 bases and J lost 4 bases. The CDR3 protein is CASTGGAADTQYF. Here the CDR3 DNA reads TGTGCCAGTACGGGAGGAGCGGCAGATACGCAGTATTTT.

The chain joins TRBV2 to TRBJ1-2; 7 positions match TRBD1. There are 13 residues in the CDR3. Trimming removed 6 bases from V and 2 bases from J; junction bases left unmatched: 3. Germline V gives CDR1 SNHLY, CDR2 FYNNEI. CDR3 nucleotide sequence: TGTGCCAGCAGCCAACAGGGGAACTATGGCTACACCTTC. Translating gives CASSQQGNYGYTF.

As to this clone: The same CDR3 also results from other DNA sequences found in this sample. The rearrangement joins TRBV3-1 (or the pseudogene TRBV3-2) to TRBJ2-2; no reliable D call. Trimming removed 4 bases from V and 5 bases from J, with 8 bases in between. The CDR3 contains 13 residues. CDR1 and CDR2 (germline): LGHDT, YNNKEL (reference sequence). The CDR3: CASSPSVTGELFF. CDR3 DNA sequence: TGTGCCAGCAGCCCTTCAGTAACCGGGGAGCTGTTTTTT.

CDR3: CASSRTGNTIYF. CDR3 coding DNA: TGTGCCAGCAGCCGTACTGGAAACACCATATATTTT. The chain has TRBV12-3 or TRBV12-4 and TRBJ1-3; D remains unclear. The CDR3 spans 12 residues. V was cut by 6 bases and J by 2 bases, with 5 bases left in between.

A few counts support this clone. The J gene is TRBJ1-4, the V gene TRBV30; no firm D call. From germline, CDR1 is GTSNPN and CDR2 SVGIG (reference sequence). The CDR3 runs 11 residues. Trimming left V 5 bases short and J 7 bases short, with 8 bases between. The CDR3 here is CAWGVGEKLFF. As DNA, the CDR3 is TGTGCCTGGGGCGTCGGTGAAAAACTGTTTTTT.

The J gene is TRBJ1-3, the V gene TRBV9; unclear D gene. Per the germline V gene, CDR1 is SGDLS and CDR2 is YYNGEE. The length of the CDR3 is 16 residues. V dropped 4 bases and J dropped 0 bases, with 14 bases sitting between them. CDR3 residues: CASSSRSLASGNTIYF. CDR3 bases: TGTGCCAGCAGCTCCCGCAGTCTGGCCTCTGGAAACACCATATATTTT.

This clone was counted a single time. J is TRBJ1-4 and V is TRBV4-1; the D is unclear. CDR1 is MGHRA and CDR2 is YSYEKL in the germline V gene. The V end lost 2 bases, the J end lost 5 bases, and 12 bases lay between the germline ends. CDR3 length: 15 amino acids. CDR3 sequence reads: CASSQLGVWNEKLFF. CDR3 nucleotide sequence: TGCGCCAGCAGCCAACTGGGCGTGTGGAATGAAAAACTGTTTTTT.

V gene TRBV2 combines with J gene TRBJ1-5; D not resolved. CDR1 is SNHLY and CDR2 is FYNNEI in the germline V gene. The V end lost 9 bases, the J end lost 0 bases, and 12 bases lay between the germline ends. The CDR3 covers 14 residues. DNA of the CDR3: TGTGCCAGTCAAAGGAGTTATAGCAATCAGCCCCAGCATTTT. Translating it yields CASQRSYSNQPQHF. The full variable domain, rest sourced from reference TRBV2 and TRBJ1-5, is EPEVTQTPSHQVTQMGQEVILRCVPISNHLYFYWYRQILGQKVEFLVSFYNNEISEKSEIFDDQFSVERPDGSNFTLKIRSTKLEDSAMYFCASQRSYSNQPQHFGDGTRLSIL.

The chain uses TRBV15 and TRBJ1-5, with D possibly being TRBD1 (5 bases). Trimming shortened V by 3 bases and J by 7 bases, and 13 bases separated the two germline ends. The CDR3 spans 14 residues. The germline V gene has CDR1 LNHNV and CDR2 YYDKDF (reference sequence). CDR3 nucleotide sequence: TGTGCCACCAGCAGGGGGCCCGCAAGCCAGCCCCAGCATTTT. It specifies CATSRGPASQPQHF.

The chain carries TRBV9 and TRBJ1-3; D may be TRBD1 (6 bases). Germline V lookup: CDR1 SGDLS, CDR2 YYNGEE. The CDR3 is made up of 17 amino acids. The germline V and J ends were trimmed by 0 bases and 0 bases, with 13 bases remaining between them. DNA for the CDR3: TGTGCCAGCAGCGTAGCGGCTGGGGGCGCCTCTGGAAACACCATATATTTT. Its translation is CASSVAAGGASGNTIYF.

The chain recombines TRBV21-1 with TRBJ1-5. TRBV21-1 is tagged as a pseudogene. There are 14 residues in the CDR3. The CDR3, as DNA: TGTGCCAGCAGCAAAGCGCTTTCGGATCAGCCCCAGCATTTT. The encoded protein is CASSKALSDQPQHF.

The chain recombines TRBV6-6 with TRBJ1-1; TRBD1 agrees at 8 bases. The ends lost 8 bases at V and 1 base at J; junction bases unmatched: 0. The germline V gene encodes CDR1 MNHNY and CDR2 SVGAGI (reference sequence). There are 12 residues in the CDR3. In nucleotides, the CDR3 is TGTGCCAGCGGGACAGGGAACACTGAAGCTTTCTTT. Residues: CASGTGNTEAFF.

This chain uses TRBV6-2 or TRBV6-3 with TRBJ1-2; 8 nucleotides line up with TRBD1. Trimming removed 4 bases from V and 9 bases from J; junction bases left unmatched: 13. The CDR3 length is 15 residues. Germline V lookup: CDR1 MNHEY, CDR2 SVGEGT. In DNA form, the CDR3 reads TGTGCCAGCAGTTCTCAACAGGGGGGAAGTGTTCGCTACACCTTC. It specifies CASSSQQGGSVRYTF.

V is TRBV5-4 and J is TRBJ2-2, with 15 bases fitting TRBD2. The CDR3 runs 18 residues. Germline V gene lookup returns CDR1 SGHNT and CDR2 YYREEE (reference sequence). Trimming at V came to 4 bases and at J to 4 bases, leaving 8 bases not matched to a gene. The chain's CDR3 is CASSAGLAGGSTTGELFF. In DNA, the CDR3 is TGTGCCAGCAGCGCGGGACTAGCGGGGGGTTCGACCACCGGGGAGCTGTTTTTT.

The chain recombines TRBV7-9 with TRBJ1-1; the D gene is possibly TRBD1 (6 bases). CDR1 is SEHNR and CDR2 is FQNEAQ in the germline V gene (reference sequence). V was trimmed by 5 bases and J by 3 bases, leaving 10 bases between them. The CDR3 length is 13 residues. The CDR3 reads CASSLDSYTEAFF. DNA for the CDR3: TGTGCCAGCAGCCTGGACAGTTACACTGAAGCTTTCTTT.

The chain joins TRBV20-1 to TRBJ1-5; D unclear. Germline V gene lookup returns CDR1 DFQATT and CDR2 SNEGSKA (reference sequence). The CDR3 consists of 14 residues. V was pared by 3 bases and J by 1 base, with 10 bases between. For the CDR3, the DNA is TGCAGTGCTAGTGGGCAGGCCAGCAATCAGCCCCAGCATTTT. As protein: CSASGQASNQPQHF.

The J gene is TRBJ1-2, the V gene TRBV14; 7 bases are shared with TRBD1. CDR3 size: 13 residues. V shed 3 bases, J shed 5 bases, and the junction held 3 bases outside the gene matches. The germline gives CDR1 SGHDN, CDR2 FVKESK. The CDR3 sequence: CASSHRQGYGYTF. CDR3 nucleotides: TGTGCCAGCAGCCACCGACAGGGTTATGGCTACACCTTC.

The chain carries TRBV6-5 and TRBJ1-5, with 7 bases fitting TRBD1. The CDR3 extends over 14 amino acids. From germline, CDR1 is MNHEY and CDR2 SVGAGI. V dropped 7 bases and J dropped 7; count of bases not matched to a gene: 10. In DNA, the CDR3 is TGTGCCAGCAAAATTGAGGGGGCGTGGCAGCCCCAGCATTTT. This gives the protein CASKIEGAWQPQHF.

The J gene is TRBJ1-2, the V gene TRBV12-3 or TRBV12-4; 8 nucleotides match TRBD1. V was pared by 3 bases and J by 8 bases, with 2 bases of the junction left unmatched. The CDR3 spans 12 residues. In DNA, the CDR3 is TGTGCCAGCAGTTTGGGGACAGGCGGCTACACCTTC. It yields the protein CASSLGTGGYTF.

The rearrangement uses TRBV27 and TRBJ1-2, with 9 bases lining up with TRBD1. CDR1 and CDR2 (germline): MNHEY, SMNVEV (reference sequence). With 7 bases clipped from V and 6 bases from J, the junction kept 9 bases outside the gene matches. The CDR3 consists of 14 residues. Here the CDR3 reads CASTPGDRADGYTF. In DNA form, the CDR3 reads TGTGCCAGCACCCCGGGGGACAGGGCTGATGGCTACACCTTC.

The rearrangement links TRBV2 to TRBJ2-3; a weak D match, TRBD2 (5 bases). CDR1 is SNHLY, CDR2 FYNNEI, per germline. Trimming cost V 9 bases and J 2 bases, with 12 bases left between them. CDR3 size: 13 residues. CDR3 in DNA: TGTGCCAGTTTGGAGGAATTCACAGATACGCAGTATTTT. It encodes CASLEEFTDTQYF.

This chain links TRBV25-1 with TRBJ2-7; 10 bases fit TRBD1. The CDR3 is 13 amino acids. Germline CDR1 MGHDK, CDR2 SYGVNS. Trimming removed 2 bases from V and 7 bases from J; junction bases left unmatched: 2. CDR3 residues: CASSEGTGVEQYF. Written as DNA, the CDR3 is TGTGCCAGCAGTGAAGGGACAGGGGTGGAGCAGTACTTC.

The chain employs TRBV7-2 and TRBJ1-1; 7 bases match TRBD1. The CDR3 has 17 residues. CDR1 and CDR2 (germline): SGHTA, FQGNSA. V was clipped by 6 bases and J by 8 bases; unmatched bases: 21. The CDR3 sequence: CASSRTGSLRDSQEAFF. The CDR3 DNA follows: TGTGCCAGCAGTCGCACAGGCTCCCTCAGGGACAGTCAAGAAGCTTTCTTT.

CDR3 protein: CASSSGTQNEKLFF. The DNA for the CDR3 is TGTGCCAGCAGTTCCGGGACTCAAAATGAAAAACTGTTTTTT. The rearrangement uses TRBV28 and TRBJ1-4; tentative D call: TRBD1 (5 bases). Per the germline V gene, CDR1 is MDHEN and CDR2 is SYDVKM. V was pared by 4 bases and J by 5 bases, with 11 bases between. CDR3 length: 14 amino acids.